Listed below are T cell receptor beta chains from one sample, sequenced in a study of T cells expressing NK-cell markers. TCRdb re-called the 5' RACE reads, yielding one record per CDR3 amino acid sequence without DNA. The specimen's table records fewer than 40,000 distinct CDR3 sequences. The sample consisted of blood T cells: a sorted CD56 or NKG2C T cell subset, CD4+ or CD8+ T cells, or bulk PBMC T cells (not recorded which). The receptors shown here come from a woman aged 18-69 years in good health. Both conserved end residues are part of each CDR3. Each record gives: V gene, J gene, CDR3 protein.

V: TRBV29-1; J: TRBJ1-2; CDR3: CSVFGAGQGGYGYTF
V: TRBV7-2; J: TRBJ2-3; CDR3: CASSPPSGVGTDTQYF
V: TRBV2; J: TRBJ2-7; CDR3: CASKAGASSYEQYF
V: TRBV12-3/TRBV12-4; J: TRBJ2-1; CDR3: CASSQGTRFNEQFF
V: TRBV29-1; J: TRBJ2-5; CDR3: CSALKPRWSQETQYF
V: TRBV5-1; J: TRBJ2-1; CDR3: CASSLVPSGRDEQFF
V: TRBV4-1; J: TRBJ2-7; CDR3: CASSQVDSVTYEQYF
V: TRBV15; J: TRBJ2-3; CDR3: CATSSQRVSGGPTDTQYF
V: TRBV5-5; J: TRBJ1-6; CDR3: CASSSGGGITPNSPLHF
V: TRBV20-1; J: TRBJ2-7; CDR3: CSARGKATSGYEQYF
V: TRBV4-1; J: TRBJ2-7; CDR3: CASSHKAGRNEQYF
V: TRBV29-1; J: TRBJ2-7; CDR3: CSVESTRGRSYEQYF
V: TRBV28; J: TRBJ2-1; CDR3: CASSSLIPPETLGLYNEQFF
V: TRBV27; J: TRBJ2-7; CDR3: CASSLHPRREQYF
V: TRBV7-3; J: TRBJ2-2; CDR3: CASSQSGGGTGELFF
V: TRBV15; J: TRBJ1-1; CDR3: CATSREQNSNTEAFF
V: TRBV12-3/TRBV12-4; J: TRBJ1-2; CDR3: CASSLRPGTGPVDYGYTF
V: TRBV7-8; J: TRBJ1-5; CDR3: CASSLSRLSNQPQHF
V: TRBV27; J: TRBJ2-7; CDR3: CASSITRVFDEQYF
V: TRBV4-1; J: TRBJ2-1; CDR3: CASSRSRERTYNEQFF
V: TRBV5-1; J: TRBJ1-1; CDR3: CASSGRTGGPPTEAFF
V: TRBV5-1; J: TRBJ1-5; CDR3: CASSLGRRGQPQHF
V: TRBV7-9; J: TRBJ1-5; CDR3: CASSLGWDTDQPQHF
V: TRBV13; J: TRBJ2-7; CDR3: CASSTGTATAYEQYF
V: TRBV5-1; J: TRBJ2-7; CDR3: CASSLATPGIYEQYF
V: TRBV30; J: TRBJ1-1; CDR3: CAWSLGQGQTEAFF
V: TRBV27; J: TRBJ2-2; CDR3: CASSRDREVRELFF
V: TRBV5-1; J: TRBJ2-5; CDR3: CASSSGTTDRETQYF
V: TRBV20-1; J: TRBJ2-3; CDR3: CSARAWEGGSDTQYF
V: TRBV27; J: TRBJ2-3; CDR3: CASTGLAGSDTQYF
V: TRBV6-5; J: TRBJ1-2; CDR3: CASSIAGEGYTF
V: TRBV7-3; J: TRBJ2-1; CDR3: CASSLTTGREQFF
V: TRBV12-3/TRBV12-4; J: TRBJ2-4; CDR3: CASSLGNIQYF
V: TRBV15; J: TRBJ2-3; CDR3: CATSRDRANTQYF
V: TRBV11-1; J: TRBJ2-1; CDR3: CASSLLPPEANEQFF
V: TRBV13; J: TRBJ2-3; CDR3: CASSPERTSGRTDTQYF
V: TRBV7-8; J: TRBJ2-5; CDR3: CASSSSSGFQETQYF
V: TRBV7-9; J: TRBJ1-2; CDR3: CASSFPSPGTGAGYTF
V: TRBV20-1; J: TRBJ2-1; CDR3: CSPKSGGNTPKYNEQFF
V: TRBV5-6; J: TRBJ2-1; CDR3: CASSMDRLVYNEQFF
V: TRBV27; J: TRBJ2-2; CDR3: CASGWDSPNTGELFF
V: TRBV7-9; J: TRBJ2-7; CDR3: CASSSGVYSGSYEQYF
V: TRBV5-1; J: TRBJ2-2; CDR3: CASRVRFIAENTGELFF
V: TRBV14; J: TRBJ2-7; CDR3: CASSQVTYRGEGEQYF
V: TRBV20-1; J: TRBJ1-1; CDR3: CSADRTGGGTEAFF
V: TRBV10-3; J: TRBJ2-7; CDR3: CAIKTGGPSYEQYF
V: TRBV7-9; J: TRBJ2-1; CDR3: CASSPSPPIYEQFF
V: TRBV29-1; J: TRBJ1-2; CDR3: CSVENQFNYGYTF
V: TRBV7-9; J: TRBJ2-3; CDR3: CASSLEQLADTDTQYF
V: TRBV20-1; J: TRBJ2-1; CDR3: CSAPDGTAYNEQFF
V: TRBV3-1; J: TRBJ1-1; CDR3: CASSQAGVNTEAFF